The source of this TCR beta chain is a study of resident and recirculating memory T cells in vitiligo. On the study more broadly: Shave-biopsy epidermis from lesional and nonlesional skin was sequenced alongside PBMCs.

Stable vitiligo meant no lesion change over the previous 6 months. No vitiligo treatment was given during the prior three months. Germline assignment: CDR1 SGHDT and CDR2 YYEEEE. V lost 4 bases and J lost 4, with 19 bases in between. The CDR3 sequence is 16 residues long. Some clones are missing from TCRdb's copy, which holds only in-frame ones; the method was immunoSEQ multiplex PCR. The table has roughly 80,000 clones, about 91% seen once. The sequenced material came from blood. This clonotype was obtained from a male donor with vitiligo. V usage is TRBV5-6 and J usage is TRBJ2-3, with D tentatively TRBD1 (6 bases). The CDR3 reads CASSHDQGLLADTQYF. The CDR3 DNA reads TGTGCCAGCAGCCACGACCAGGGGCTCCTAGCAGATACGCAGTATTTT. Drawing the rest from reference TRBV5-6 and TRBJ2-3, the complete variable domain is DAGVTQSPTHLIKTRGQQVTLRCSPKSGHDTVSWYQQALGQGPQFIFQYYEEEERQRGNFPDRFSGHQFPNYSSELNVNALLLGDSALYLCASSHDQGLLADTQYFGPGTRLTVL.